This T cell receptor (beta chain) was sequenced in a study of blood T cell repertoires in COVID-19. Study-wide context: The United States, Italy and Spain provided the acute and convalescent COVID-19 samples. Sample material is recorded as cDNA or gDNA derived from T cells, B-cell-depleted T cells, or PBMCs.

Per the original methods: Nucleated cell counts were estimated from reference gene primer amplification. Here immunoSEQ multiplex PCR was the method, and the copy in TCRdb shows in-frame clones only, minus some. V and J calls and clone size come straight from that table; D and trimming were deduced from the DNA. Of more than 120,000 clones in the sample, about 87% were seen once. This TCR derives from a man over 45 who had recovered from COVID-19. The sample taken for sequencing was peripheral blood.

CDR3 sequence (DNA): TGCGCCAGCAGCCGCAGCCCAGGGGAGGGGGAAGCTTTCTTT. Protein: CASSRSPGEGEAFF. The chain links TRBV4-1 to TRBJ1-1; D is possibly TRBD1 (6 bases). In germline, CDR1 is MGHRA, CDR2 YSYEKL. Trimming removed 4 bases from V and 8 bases from J, with 17 bases in between. The CDR3 is 14 residues long.